The 14 T cell receptor beta chains listed next were all sequenced from one sample in a study of cytomegalovirus exposure and HLA in healthy donors. 13 Jbeta primers and 60 Vbeta primers were used for the PCR. The table came from immunoSEQ multiplex PCR; TCRdb's copy has only in-frame clones and leaves some out. The table includes fewer than 200,000 clones, 75% to 85% detected once. Sequenced input: PBMCs. The receptors shown here come from a girl aged 2 to 10 in good health and CMV-seropositive.

The chain links TRBV14 to TRBJ2-7; TRBD2 matches at 14 bases. Trimming cost V 2 bases and J 4 bases; bases outside gene matches: 4. CDR3 length equals 16 residues. CDR1 and CDR2 (germline): SGHDN, FVKESK. The CDR3 DNA sequence: TGTGCCAGCAGCCAATTAGGGACTAGCGGGAGATACGAGCAGTACTTC. Amino acid sequence: CASSQLGTSGRYEQYF.

The rearrangement links TRBV7-9 to TRBJ2-7, with 9 bases matching TRBD1. There are 14 residues in the CDR3. In germline, CDR1 is SEHNR, CDR2 FQNEAQ (reference sequence). V shed 5 bases, J shed 2 bases, and the junction held 4 bases outside the gene matches. CDR3 nucleotides: TGTGCCAGCAGCCCGGACAGGGGCCCCTACGAGCAGTACTTC. Amino acids: CASSPDRGPYEQYF.

The chain joins TRBV29-1 to TRBJ2-1, with D hard to call. CDR3 length: 10 amino acids. CDR1 is SQVTM, CDR2 ANQGSEA, per germline. The V gene lost 3 bases and the J gene lost 10 bases, with 7 bases spanning the gap. The DNA for the CDR3 is TGCAGCGTTGAGACTGGCGAGCAGTTCTTC. Residues: CSVETGEQFF.

V is TRBV5-6 and J is TRBJ2-1, with a possible D match to TRBD2 (6 bases). CDR1 is SGHDT and CDR2 is YYEEEE in the germline V gene. The CDR3 sequence is 15 residues long. Trimming removed 4 bases from V and 0 bases from J, with 11 bases in between. The CDR3 coding sequence is TGTGCCAGCAGCCGTAGCGGAAGCTCCTACAATGAGCAGTTCTTC. It translates to CASSRSGSSYNEQFF.

CDR3 loop: CASSLATSGSTNEQFF. The CDR3 DNA reads as TGTGCCAGCAGCTTAGCGACTAGCGGGAGCACCAATGAGCAGTTCTTC. This chain uses TRBV7-6 with TRBJ2-1, with TRBD2 matching 12 bases. The CDR3 runs to 16 residues. With 0 bases clipped from V and 6 bases from J, the junction kept 3 bases outside the gene matches. Germline V lookup: CDR1 SGHVS, CDR2 FNYEAQ.

V usage is TRBV29-1 and J usage is TRBJ1-2; 9 bases match TRBD1. Germline CDR1 is SQVTM and CDR2 is ANQGSEA. V lost 0 bases, J lost 6 bases, and 8 bases stayed unmatched. CDR3 size: 15 residues. The CDR3 sequence is CSVEEIGQGLDGYTF. CDR3 coding DNA: TGCAGCGTTGAAGAAATTGGACAGGGGCTGGATGGCTACACCTTC.

The chain joins TRBV28 to TRBJ1-5, with 9 bases lining up with TRBD1. The length of the CDR3 is 19 residues. Unmatched junction bases numbered 18, after V lost 8 bases and J lost 1 base. CDR1 and CDR2 (germline): MDHEN, SYDVKM. The CDR3 is CASLTYRDRVVRSNQPQHF. The CDR3 DNA sequence: TGTGCCAGCCTGACATACCGGGACAGGGTCGTAAGGAGCAATCAGCCCCAGCATTTT.

V gene TRBV7-9 combines with J gene TRBJ2-7, with D perhaps TRBD2 (5 bases). V was pared by 5 bases and J by 5 bases, with 16 bases between. Germline V gene data show CDR1 as SEHNR and CDR2 as FQNEAQ (reference sequence). The CDR3 is 14 amino acids. The CDR3 protein is CASSPSGSGHEQYF. CDR3 sequence (DNA): TGTGCCAGCAGCCCGTCGGGGAGTGGGCACGAGCAGTACTTC. The full variable domain, its missing parts supplied by reference TRBV7-9 and TRBJ2-7, is DTGVSQNPRHKITKRGQNVTFRCDPISEHNRLYWYRQTLGQGPEFLTYFQNEAQLEKSRLLSDRFSAERPKGSFSTLEIQRTEQGDSAMYLCASSPSGSGHEQYFGPGTRLTVT.

The chain employs TRBV7-9 and TRBJ2-5; D uncertain. In germline, CDR1 is SEHNR, CDR2 FQNEAQ (reference sequence). V lost 0 bases, J lost 5 bases, and 4 bases lay in between. The length of the CDR3 is 12 residues. For the CDR3, the DNA is TGTGCCAGCAGCTTAGCGCGGGAGACCCAGTACTTC. Its protein product is CASSLARETQYF.

The chain uses TRBV30 and TRBJ2-1, with 11 nucleotides matching TRBD2. This CDR3 is 15 amino acids long. In germline, CDR1 is GTSNPN, CDR2 SVGIG (reference sequence). V was pared by 1 base and J by 15 bases, with 14 bases of the junction left unmatched. The CDR3 here is CAWSAPSGRPSLRFF. Written as DNA, the CDR3 is TGTGCCTGGAGTGCCCCTAGCGGGAGGCCCTCCTTGAGGTTCTTC.

CDR3 protein: CAISEAGGNQPQHF. The CDR3, as DNA: TGTGCCATCAGTGAGGCTGGGGGGAATCAGCCCCAGCATTTT. This rearrangement joins TRBV10-3 to TRBJ1-5, with D perhaps TRBD1 (5 bases). Germline CDR1 and CDR2: ENHRY and SYGVKD. CDR3 length equals 14 residues. The V end was cut by 2 bases, the J end by 4 bases, with 9 bases between.

The chain carries TRBV28 and TRBJ2-7; a possible D gene is TRBD2 (6 bases). CDR1 is MDHEN, CDR2 SYDVKM, per germline. V gave up 6 bases and J gave up 5 bases, with 14 bases separating them. CDR3 length: 13 residues. The CDR3 here is CASSPTSTHEQYF. The CDR3 bases are TGTGCCAGCAGCCCGACTAGTACCCACGAGCAGTACTTC.

This chain uses TRBV28 with TRBJ2-2; TRBD2 aligns across 7 bases. J lost 14 bases, V lost 6 bases, and 6 bases had no gene match. Looked up from germline, CDR1 is MDHEN and CDR2 is SYDVKM. The CDR3 has 11 amino acids. CDR3: CASRWTGGLFF. The CDR3 nucleotides are TGTGCCAGCAGATGGACGGGAGGACTGTTTTTT.

The genes are TRBV30 and TRBJ2-6; possible D gene TRBD1, 6 bases. Germline CDR1 reads GTSNPN; CDR2 reads SVGIG (reference sequence). V dropped 7 bases and J dropped 1 base, with 11 bases sitting between them. The CDR3 runs to 14 residues. Here the CDR3 DNA reads TGTGCCTTGATGGGACATTCTGGGGCCAACGTCCTGACTTTC. Amino acid sequence: CALMGHSGANVLTF.